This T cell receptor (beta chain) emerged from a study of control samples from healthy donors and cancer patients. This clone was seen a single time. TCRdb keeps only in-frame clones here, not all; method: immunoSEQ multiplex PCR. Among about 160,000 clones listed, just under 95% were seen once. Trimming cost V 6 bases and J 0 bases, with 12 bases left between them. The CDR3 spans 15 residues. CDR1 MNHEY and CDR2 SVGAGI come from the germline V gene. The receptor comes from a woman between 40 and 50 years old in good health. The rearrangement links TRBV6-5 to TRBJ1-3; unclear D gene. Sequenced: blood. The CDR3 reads CASRPGRVSGNTIYF. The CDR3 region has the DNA TGTGCCAGCAGACCGGGCCGAGTCTCTGGAAACACCATATATTTT.